This is a list of T cell receptor beta chains from one sample in a study of cytomegalovirus exposure and HLA in healthy donors. TCRdb keeps only in-frame clones here, not all; method: immunoSEQ multiplex PCR. The sample records about 87,000 clones, about four fifths being singletons. Material for sequencing was PBMCs. Source of these receptors: a woman in her forties in good health and CMV-seronegative. The CDR3 runs from the conserved cysteine through the conserved F or W. The D gene is left open where the match is weak. A row's size may be missing; if present it is once, few, many or a size class.

clone_size: NA
d_call: NA
j_call: TRBJ2-1
v_call: TRBV15
cdr3_nt: TGTGCCACCGCCGGGTACAATGAGCAGTTCTTC
cdr3_aa: CATAGYNEQFF

clone_size: NA
d_call: TRBD1
j_call: TRBJ2-5
v_call: TRBV5-3
cdr3_nt: TGTGCCAGAAGCTCCGGGACAGAGCAAGAGACCCAGTACTTC
cdr3_aa: CARSSGTEQETQYF

clone_size: NA
d_call: TRBD1
j_call: TRBJ1-2
v_call: TRBV5-4
cdr3_nt: TGTGCCAGCAGCGTAAAAACAGGGGACTATGGCTACACCTTC
cdr3_aa: CASSVKTGDYGYTF

clone_size: NA
d_call: TRBD1
j_call: TRBJ2-5
v_call: TRBV7-6
cdr3_nt: TGTGCCAGCAGCTTACGGGACAGGGCCCAAGAGACCCAGTACTTC
cdr3_aa: CASSLRDRAQETQYF

clone_size: NA
d_call: TRBD2
j_call: TRBJ2-7
v_call: TRBV5-5
cdr3_nt: TGTGCCAGCAGTCAGATCCCGGGGGGGTCCTACGAGCAGTACTTC
cdr3_aa: CASSQIPGGSYEQYF

clone_size: NA
d_call: TRBD1
j_call: TRBJ1-2
v_call: TRBV9
cdr3_nt: TGTGCCAGCAGCGTTGGGACAGGGGGATACTATGGCTACACCTTC
cdr3_aa: CASSVGTGGYYGYTF

clone_size: NA
d_call: TRBD2
j_call: TRBJ2-7
v_call: TRBV30
cdr3_nt: TGTGCCTGGGCCAAGAGGGGGACTAGTGGGTTGCAGTACTTC
cdr3_aa: CAWAKRGTSGLQYF

clone_size: NA
d_call: TRBD2
j_call: TRBJ2-2
v_call: TRBV5-4
cdr3_nt: TGTGCCAGCAGCTTGGAACTAGCGGGGAACACCGGGGAGCTGTTTTTT
cdr3_aa: CASSLELAGNTGELFF

clone_size: NA
d_call: TRBD1
j_call: TRBJ2-7
v_call: TRBV4-3
cdr3_nt: TGCGCCAGCAGCCAAGAGCCCGGACAGGGTGGCTACGAGCAGTACTTC
cdr3_aa: CASSQEPGQGGYEQYF

clone_size: NA
d_call: NA
j_call: TRBJ1-4
v_call: TRBV29-1
cdr3_nt: TGCAGCGCACTTAATGAAAAACTGTTTTTT
cdr3_aa: CSALNEKLFF

clone_size: NA
d_call: NA
j_call: TRBJ2-1
v_call: TRBV6-5
cdr3_nt: TGTGCCAGCAGCAAGGGGCGCTTTTGGGAGCAGTTCTTC
cdr3_aa: CASSKGRFWEQFF

clone_size: NA
d_call: NA
j_call: TRBJ1-4
v_call: TRBV7-2
cdr3_nt: TGTGCCAGCAGCTTAATTGGGGGGTTAACTAATGAAAAACTGTTTTTT
cdr3_aa: CASSLIGGLTNEKLFF

clone_size: NA
d_call: TRBD1
j_call: TRBJ1-1
v_call: TRBV18
cdr3_nt: TGTGCCAGCTCCGCGGGACAGACTACTGAAGCTTTCTTT
cdr3_aa: CASSAGQTTEAFF

clone_size: NA
d_call: NA
j_call: TRBJ1-4
v_call: TRBV4-2
cdr3_nt: TGTGCCAGCAAGCAGTCCGGGTTTGAAAAACTGTTTTTT
cdr3_aa: CASKQSGFEKLFF

clone_size: NA
d_call: NA
j_call: TRBJ1-5
v_call: TRBV4-3
cdr3_nt: TGCGCCAGCAGCCAAGCTGTACGGAATCAGCCCCAGCATTTT
cdr3_aa: CASSQAVRNQPQHF

clone_size: NA
d_call: NA
j_call: TRBJ2-3
v_call: TRBV30
cdr3_nt: TGTGCCTGGAGTGTTACTAGCATTAGCACAGATACGCAGTATTTT
cdr3_aa: CAWSVTSISTDTQYF

clone_size: NA
d_call: NA
j_call: TRBJ2-7
v_call: TRBV6-6
cdr3_nt: TGTGCCAGCAGTTACGAGAGCCCCTACGAGCAGTACTTC
cdr3_aa: CASSYESPYEQYF

clone_size: NA
d_call: NA
j_call: TRBJ1-4
v_call: TRBV29-1
cdr3_nt: TGCAGCGTGGGAGGGGGGACTAATGAAAAACTGTTTTTT
cdr3_aa: CSVGGGTNEKLFF

clone_size: NA
d_call: NA
j_call: TRBJ2-5
v_call: TRBV7-2
cdr3_nt: TGTGCCAGCAGCCTCCTGACAAATCGGGAGACCCAGTACTTC
cdr3_aa: CASSLLTNRETQYF

clone_size: NA
d_call: TRBD1
j_call: TRBJ1-5
v_call: TRBV15
cdr3_nt: TGTGCCACCAGCTTCGACAGGGGGTCTCAGCCCCAGAATTTT
cdr3_aa: CATSFDRGSQPQNF

clone_size: NA
d_call: TRBD2
j_call: TRBJ2-1
v_call: TRBV2
cdr3_nt: TGTGCCAGCATGGGACTAGCGGGGGGGATTTTGGGAAATGAGCAGTTCTTC
cdr3_aa: CASMGLAGGILGNEQFF

clone_size: NA
d_call: NA
j_call: TRBJ1-3
v_call: TRBV7-6
cdr3_nt: TGTGCCAGCAGCTTTAGCAACTCCGCTGGAAACACCATATATTTT
cdr3_aa: CASSFSNSAGNTIYF

clone_size: once
d_call: TRBD1
j_call: TRBJ1-4
v_call: TRBV28
cdr3_nt: TGTGCCAGCAGTTCGGGACAGGGGAGGGAAAAACTGTTTTTT
cdr3_aa: CASSSGQGREKLFF

clone_size: NA
d_call: TRBD1
j_call: TRBJ1-6
v_call: TRBV7-3
cdr3_nt: TGTGCCAGCAGCTCGGGACAGTATAATTCACCCCTCCACTTT
cdr3_aa: CASSSGQYNSPLHF

clone_size: NA
d_call: TRBD2
j_call: TRBJ2-5
v_call: TRBV14
cdr3_nt: TGTGCCAGCAGCCAGATTAGCGGGGGAGGGACCCAGTACTTC
cdr3_aa: CASSQISGGGTQYF

clone_size: NA
d_call: NA
j_call: TRBJ2-5
v_call: TRBV4-1
cdr3_nt: TGCGCCAGCAGCCAACAGGGGATAGAGACCCAGTACTTC
cdr3_aa: CASSQQGIETQYF

clone_size: NA
d_call: NA
j_call: TRBJ2-3
v_call: TRBV7-2
cdr3_nt: TGTGCCAGCAGCCCTTATGTCGATACGCAGTATTTT
cdr3_aa: CASSPYVDTQYF

clone_size: many
d_call: NA
j_call: TRBJ2-7
v_call: TRBV18
cdr3_nt: TGTGCCAGCTCACCGCTAACTTCCTACGAGCAGTACTTC
cdr3_aa: CASSPLTSYEQYF

clone_size: NA
d_call: NA
j_call: TRBJ1-5
v_call: TRBV19
cdr3_nt: TGTGCCAGTAGTATAAAGGGGCCAAATCAGCCCCAGCATTTT
cdr3_aa: CASSIKGPNQPQHF

clone_size: NA
d_call: TRBD1
j_call: TRBJ1-2
v_call: TRBV29-1
cdr3_nt: TGCAGCGTTAGCAGGGGGACTAACTATGGCTACACCTTC
cdr3_aa: CSVSRGTNYGYTF

clone_size: few
d_call: NA
j_call: TRBJ1-1
v_call: TRBV5-4
cdr3_nt: TGTGCCAGCAGCTTGGAGGTAGGGGCGAACACTGAAGCTTTCTTT
cdr3_aa: CASSLEVGANTEAFF

clone_size: NA
d_call: TRBD2
j_call: TRBJ2-4
v_call: TRBV13
cdr3_nt: TGTGCCAGCAGCTTAGGCGCGGGACTAGCACCGGGTACGGCCAAAAACATTCAGTACTTC
cdr3_aa: CASSLGAGLAPGTAKNIQYF

clone_size: NA
d_call: TRBD2
j_call: TRBJ2-1
v_call: TRBV4-1
cdr3_nt: TGCGCCAGCAGCCAAGGGTCTGGACTAGCGGGCTCCTACAATGAGCAGTTCTTC
cdr3_aa: CASSQGSGLAGSYNEQFF

clone_size: NA
d_call: NA
j_call: TRBJ1-5
v_call: TRBV5-1
cdr3_nt: TGCGCCAGCAGCTTGGGAACAGGCGGGGGTCAGCCCCAGCATTTT
cdr3_aa: CASSLGTGGGQPQHF

clone_size: NA
d_call: TRBD2
j_call: TRBJ2-3
v_call: TRBV10-3
cdr3_nt: TGTGCCATCAGTCGACTAGCGGGGGCGGCAGATACGCAGTATTTT
cdr3_aa: CAISRLAGAADTQYF

clone_size: few
d_call: TRBD2
j_call: TRBJ2-1
v_call: TRBV18
cdr3_nt: TGTGCCAGCTCACCACGGGGTCCGACTAGCGGGGGCAACAATGAGCAGTTCTTC
cdr3_aa: CASSPRGPTSGGNNEQFF

clone_size: NA
d_call: TRBD1
j_call: TRBJ2-7
v_call: TRBV2
cdr3_nt: TGTGCCAGCAGGGCTGGACAGGACTACGAGCAGTACTTC
cdr3_aa: CASRAGQDYEQYF

clone_size: NA
d_call: TRBD2
j_call: TRBJ2-7
v_call: TRBV7-2
cdr3_nt: TGTGCCAGCAGCTTAAACAGCGGGGGGGCCTACGAGCAGTACTTC
cdr3_aa: CASSLNSGGAYEQYF

clone_size: few
d_call: NA
j_call: TRBJ2-7
v_call: TRBV7-2
cdr3_nt: TGTGCCAGCAGAGGAGGAAAGGGCGAGCTGACCTACGAGCAGTACTTC
cdr3_aa: CASRGGKGELTYEQYF

clone_size: NA
d_call: NA
j_call: TRBJ2-7
v_call: TRBV14
cdr3_nt: TGTGCCAGCAGCCAATTTACAGGGCGACTGGAGCAGTACTTC
cdr3_aa: CASSQFTGRLEQYF

clone_size: few
d_call: NA
j_call: TRBJ2-7
v_call: TRBV6-5
cdr3_nt: TGTGCCAGCAGTGAAGGGCGGGGTTACTACGAGCAGTACTTC
cdr3_aa: CASSEGRGYYEQYF

clone_size: NA
d_call: NA
j_call: TRBJ1-5
v_call: TRBV9
cdr3_nt: TGTGCCAGCAGCGTAGCACTCACAGTAGATCAGCCCCAGCATTTT
cdr3_aa: CASSVALTVDQPQHF

clone_size: NA
d_call: TRBD1
j_call: TRBJ1-5
v_call: TRBV7-2
cdr3_nt: TGTGCCAGCAGCAAGGACAGGCGGGGTATCAATCAGCCCCAGCATTTT
cdr3_aa: CASSKDRRGINQPQHF

clone_size: NA
d_call: TRBD1
j_call: TRBJ1-1
v_call: TRBV30
cdr3_nt: TGTGCCTGGAGACACAACCGGGACAGTCCTATGAACACTGAAGCTTTCTTT
cdr3_aa: CAWRHNRDSPMNTEAFF

clone_size: NA
d_call: NA
j_call: TRBJ1-5
v_call: TRBV30
cdr3_nt: TGTGCCTGGTCAGACAGAGGCAATCAGCCCCAGCATTTT
cdr3_aa: CAWSDRGNQPQHF

clone_size: few
d_call: NA
j_call: TRBJ1-1
v_call: TRBV5-1
cdr3_nt: TGCGCCAGCAGCTCATCGGGGGAAAACACTGAAGCTTTCTTT
cdr3_aa: CASSSSGENTEAFF

clone_size: NA
d_call: TRBD1
j_call: TRBJ1-4
v_call: TRBV5-1
cdr3_nt: TGCGCCAGCAGCGTCGACAGGGGGCGGGTTAATGAAAAACTGTTTTTT
cdr3_aa: CASSVDRGRVNEKLFF

clone_size: NA
d_call: TRBD1
j_call: TRBJ2-1
v_call: TRBV6-5
cdr3_nt: TGTGCCAGCAGTGGACAGGGCCGAAATGAGCAGTTCTTC
cdr3_aa: CASSGQGRNEQFF

clone_size: NA
d_call: NA
j_call: TRBJ1-1
v_call: TRBV18
cdr3_nt: TGTGCCAGCTCACTTGAGGGGGTCCCGAACACTGAAGCTTTCTTT
cdr3_aa: CASSLEGVPNTEAFF

clone_size: NA
d_call: TRBD2
j_call: TRBJ2-7
v_call: TRBV11-3
cdr3_nt: TGTGCCAGCAGCCCCGGGACTAGCGGCTCCTACGAGCAGTACTTC
cdr3_aa: CASSPGTSGSYEQYF